Listed here are 18 T cell receptor beta chains from one sample, sequenced in a study of CD8+ T cells in alopecia areata. This sample's treatment: oral pan-JAK inhibitor, 5-10 mg twice daily. Investigators isolated RNA and reverse transcribed it into cDNA to act as the sequencing template. Here immunoSEQ multiplex PCR was the method, and the copy in TCRdb shows in-frame clones only, minus some. This sample carries around 100,000 clones, under 60% of them seen once, and the ten largest clones take over 9%. The source was CD8+ T cells sorted from blood, collected at week 24, from a patient treated with tofacitinib. The receptors were sampled from a human donor with alopecia areata.

This chain links TRBV19 with TRBJ1-6; D remains ambiguous. The germline V gene has CDR1 LNHDA and CDR2 SQIVND (reference sequence). Trimming removed 5 bases at V and 5 bases at J, with 10 bases between. The CDR3 length is 14 residues. This CDR3 reads CASSVYTDNSPLHF. DNA of the CDR3: TGTGCCAGTAGTGTGTACACAGATAATTCACCCCTCCACTTT.

This clone appeared a few times. The chain employs TRBV6-6 and TRBJ1-2; no firm D call. With 6 bases removed from V and 5 bases from J, the gap between germline ends came to 16 bases. The CDR3 is 14 amino acids. Germline CDR1 MNHNY, CDR2 SVGAGI (reference sequence). CDR3 protein: CASRPPGFGYGYTF. DNA for the CDR3: TGTGCCAGCAGGCCCCCGGGATTCGGGTATGGCTACACCTTC.

The chain has TRBV11-2 and TRBJ2-7, with a possible D match to TRBD2 (5 bases). This CDR3 comprises 11 residues. V shed 0 bases and J shed 11 bases, with 8 bases lying between them. The germline V gene encodes CDR1 SGHAT and CDR2 FQNNGV. CDR3 sequence (DNA): TGTGCCAGCAGCTTAGAGTCGGGAAAGTACTTC. This sequence encodes CASSLESGKYF. Full variable domain (missing parts from reference TRBV11-2 and TRBJ2-7): EAGVAQSPRYKIIEKRQSVAFWCNPISGHATLYWYQQILGQGPKLLIQFQNNGVVDDSQLPKDRFSAERLKGVDSTLKIQPAKLEDSAVYLCASSLESGKYFGPGTRLTVT.

This clone was observed once. V usage is TRBV5-6 and J usage is TRBJ1-5, with D uncertain. Germline V gives CDR1 SGHDT, CDR2 YYEEEE. V was clipped by 0 bases and J by 2 bases, with 12 bases between them. The CDR3 extends over 16 amino acids. CDR3 nucleotides: TGTGCCAGCAGCTTGGGACTGGCCGGGGGCAATCAGCCCCAGCATTTT. Protein product: CASSLGLAGGNQPQHF.

This clone was seen a handful of times. This chain uses TRBV7-2 with TRBJ2-1; 8 positions match TRBD1. Per germline, CDR1 SGHTA and CDR2 FQGNSA. With 2 bases clipped from V and 3 bases from J, the junction kept 6 bases outside the gene matches. The CDR3 is made up of 16 amino acids. CDR3 region: CASSLLGQGDYNEQFF. The CDR3 DNA reads as TGTGCCAGCAGCTTACTCGGACAGGGAGACTACAATGAGCAGTTCTTC.

This clone showed up just a few times. The rearrangement uses TRBV11-1 and TRBJ2-7; D is perhaps TRBD1 (6 bases). CDR1 and CDR2 from the germline V gene are SGHAT and FQDESV (reference sequence). Between the trimmed V and J ends, which lost 3 bases and 2 bases, there was a span of 8 bases. The CDR3 is 13 amino acids. The CDR3 region has the DNA TGTGCCAGCAGCTTGACAGGTACCTACGAGCAGTACTTC. This gives the protein CASSLTGTYEQYF.

The chain uses TRBV6-5 and TRBJ2-1; TRBD1 is a possible D gene (5 bases). The CDR3 length is 14 residues. CDR1 and CDR2 (germline): MNHEY, SVGAGI. V lost 6 bases to trimming and J lost 3 bases, with 12 bases between them. The CDR3: CASRGQGSYNEQFF. CDR3 nucleotide sequence: TGTGCCAGCAGAGGCCAGGGCAGCTACAATGAGCAGTTCTTC.

The table lists this clone with a few counts. The chain uses TRBV4-2 and TRBJ2-7; D not certain. Germline loops: CDR1 LGHNA, CDR2 YNFKEQ. Trimming took 0 bases from V and 2 from J, leaving 8 bases between them. The CDR3 covers 14 residues. CDR3 sequence (DNA): TGTGCCAGCAGCCAAGATGGGCTAGCCTACGAGCAGTACTTC. Residues: CASSQDGLAYEQYF.

V and J are TRBV4-1 and TRBJ2-1; D unclear. V lost 0 bases, J lost 0 bases, and 9 bases lay in between. Germline-derived CDR1 and CDR2 are MGHRA and YSYEKL. CDR3 length equals 16 residues. DNA of the CDR3: TGCGCCAGCAGCCAAGACCCCGTGAGCTCCTACAATGAGCAGTTCTTC. This codes for CASSQDPVSSYNEQFF.

In DNA form, the CDR3 reads TGTGCCAGTAGTATTGGGCCTCAGGGCGCTTACATTGGTGAGCAGTTCTTC. It is translated as CASSIGPQGAYIGEQFF. V gene TRBV19 combines with J gene TRBJ2-1; D is perhaps TRBD1 (5 bases). Trimming removed 3 bases from V and 9 bases from J, with 24 bases in between. This CDR3 has 17 amino acids. Germline V gene data show CDR1 as LNHDA and CDR2 as SQIVND (reference sequence). The full variable domain, rest sourced from reference TRBV19 and TRBJ2-1, is DGGITQSPKYLFRKEGQNVTLSCEQNLNHDAMYWYRQDPGQGLRLIYYSQIVNDFQKGDIAEGYSVSREKKESFPLTVTSAQKNPTAFYLCASSIGPQGAYIGEQFFGPGTRLTVL.

The chain has TRBV5-6 and TRBJ1-6, with D maybe TRBD1 (6 bases). Germline values: CDR1 SGHDT, CDR2 YYEEEE. This CDR3 contains 14 residues. V dropped 0 bases and J dropped 8 bases, with 9 bases sitting between them. This chain's CDR3 is CASSLDRVDSPLHF. In DNA form, the CDR3 reads TGTGCCAGCAGCTTGGACAGGGTTGATTCACCCCTCCACTTT.

This chain links TRBV6-5 with TRBJ2-7; weak D call: TRBD2 (5 bases). The CDR3 covers 13 residues. The germline V gene has CDR1 MNHEY and CDR2 SVGAGI. The germline V and J ends were trimmed by 4 bases and 0 bases, with 7 bases remaining between them. The DNA of the CDR3 is TGTGCCAGCAGTTCCCGGGACTCCTACGAGCAGTACTTC. It yields the protein CASSSRDSYEQYF.

The rearrangement links TRBV6-5 to TRBJ1-2, with TRBD1 identical over 7 bases. This CDR3 region has 15 residues. CDR1 and CDR2 from the germline V gene are MNHEY and SVGAGI. The V and J ends lost 0 bases and 3 bases, in that order; junction bases with no gene match: 4. CDR3: CASSYSPGGYYGYTF. CDR3 coding DNA: TGTGCCAGCAGTTACTCGCCAGGGGGGTACTATGGCTACACCTTC.

This clone came up a few times. The junction differs from germline at one of its ends, possibly a read error. The V call is TRBV2, the J call TRBJ1-1; 7 nucleotides agree with TRBD1. Germline values: CDR1 SNHLY, CDR2 FYNNEI. The CDR3 runs to 13 residues. CDR3 loop: CASGDRVNTEAFF. The CDR3 region has the DNA TGTGCCAGCGGTGACAGGGTGAACACTGAAGCTTTCTTT.

The rearrangement uses TRBV30 and TRBJ2-7; 7 nucleotides match TRBD1. Germline values: CDR1 GTSNPN, CDR2 SVGIG (reference sequence). The CDR3 totals 13 residues. With V trimmed by 3 bases and J by 4 bases, 6 bases remained unmatched. This CDR3 is CAWRGRGTYEQYF. CDR3 DNA: TGTGCCTGGAGGGGCAGGGGGACGTACGAGCAGTACTTC.

This clone has only a few counts. This chain connects TRBV13 to TRBJ1-2, with 7 positions matching TRBD1. CDR1 and CDR2 from the germline V gene are PRHDT and FYEKMQ (reference sequence). This CDR3 has 19 amino acids. Trimming cost V 5 bases and J 3 bases; bases outside gene matches: 21. DNA for the CDR3: TGTGCCAGCAGCCGTATTACACATATCGACAGGGCGGAGGACTATGGCTACACCTTC. This sequence encodes CASSRITHIDRAEDYGYTF.

The chain has TRBV28 and TRBJ2-7, with 7 bases lining up with TRBD2. This CDR3 has 13 amino acids. With V trimmed by 3 bases and J by 3 bases, 2 bases remained unmatched. CDR1 MDHEN and CDR2 SYDVKM come from the germline V gene. The CDR3 is CASSFGRDYEQYF. The CDR3 nucleotides read TGTGCCAGCAGTTTTGGGAGGGACTACGAGCAGTACTTC.

The chain is built from TRBV5-1 and TRBJ1-6, with 8 positions matching TRBD1. The CDR3 consists of 16 residues. V was pared by 3 bases and J by 7 bases, with 9 bases of the junction left unmatched. Germline CDR1 is SGHRS and CDR2 is YFSETQ. This chain's CDR3 is CASSYGTGVPNSPLHF. The DNA of the CDR3 is TGCGCCAGCAGCTATGGGACAGGCGTCCCCAATTCACCCCTCCACTTT.